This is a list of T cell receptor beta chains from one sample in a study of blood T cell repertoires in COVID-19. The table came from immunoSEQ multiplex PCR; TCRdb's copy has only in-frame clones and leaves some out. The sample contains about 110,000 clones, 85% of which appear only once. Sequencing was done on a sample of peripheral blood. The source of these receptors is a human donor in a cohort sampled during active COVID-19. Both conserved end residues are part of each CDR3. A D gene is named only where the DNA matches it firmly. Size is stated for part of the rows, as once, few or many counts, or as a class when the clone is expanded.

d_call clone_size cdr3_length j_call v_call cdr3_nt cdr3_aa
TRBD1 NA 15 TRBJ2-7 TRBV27 TGTGCCAGCAGTTTATTCGGACAGGGGGCTTACGAGCAGTACTTC CASSLFGQGAYEQYF
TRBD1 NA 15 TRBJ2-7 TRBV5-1 TGCGCCAGCAGCATTACCCCAGGGGGCGCCTACGAGCAGTACTTC CASSITPGGAYEQYF
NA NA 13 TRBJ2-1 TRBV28 TGTGCCAGCAGTTTGGTTGAGGGAAATGAGCAGTTCTTC CASSLVEGNEQFF
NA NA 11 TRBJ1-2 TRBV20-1 TGCAGTGCTATCCTAAACTATGGCTACACCTTC CSAILNYGYTF
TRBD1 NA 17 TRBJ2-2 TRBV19 TGTGCCAGTAGCCTACAGGGGGGTAGGGGGAACACCGGGGAGCTGTTTTTT CASSLQGGRGNTGELFF
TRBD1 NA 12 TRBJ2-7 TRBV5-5 TGTGCCACCGGGACAGGGGATAGCGAGCAGTACTTC CATGTGDSEQYF
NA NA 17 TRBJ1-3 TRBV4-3 TGCGCCAGCAGCCAAGATCCGGGGGGACGAGGCGGAAACACCATATATTTT CASSQDPGGRGGNTIYF
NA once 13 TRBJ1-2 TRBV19 TGTGCCAGTAGTATAGCGGCAGGGGATGGCTACACCTTC CASSIAAGDGYTF
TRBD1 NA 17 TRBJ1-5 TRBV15 TGTGCCACCAGCAACCTCGTCCTCGACAGGGCCAGTCAGCCCCAGCATTTT CATSNLVLDRASQPQHF
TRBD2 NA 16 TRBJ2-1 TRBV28 TGTGCCAGCACCGAACTAGCGGGGGGGAGGTACAATGAGCAGTTCTTC CASTELAGGRYNEQFF
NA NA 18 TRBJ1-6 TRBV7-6 TGTGCCAGCAGCTTAGACCCGCCGGGGAGCTCCTATAATTCACCCCTCCACTTT CASSLDPPGSSYNSPLHF
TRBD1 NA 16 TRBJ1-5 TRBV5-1 TGCGCCAGCAGCTTGGGGGGACAGAGTAGCAATCAGCCCCAGCATTTT CASSLGGQSSNQPQHF
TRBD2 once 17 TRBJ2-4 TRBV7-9 TGTGCCAGCACGCTCAGGACTAGCGGGGTTGCCAAAAACATTCAGTACTTC CASTLRTSGVAKNIQYF
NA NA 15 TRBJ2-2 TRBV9 TGTGCCAGCAGCGTAGCCAGGGATCACACCGGGGAGCTGTTTTTT CASSVARDHTGELFF
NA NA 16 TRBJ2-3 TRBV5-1 TGCGCCAGCAGCTTGGTTCTGGGGGCGAGCACAGATACGCAGTATTTT CASSLVLGASTDTQYF
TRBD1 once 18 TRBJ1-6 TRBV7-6 TGTGCCAGCAGCCCCCCCGCGGGACAGGGGAAAAATAATTCACCCCTCCACTTT CASSPPAGQGKNNSPLHF
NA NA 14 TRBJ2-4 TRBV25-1 TGTGCCACCCAACCCCCAGGGGCCAAAAACATTCAGTACTTC CATQPPGAKNIQYF
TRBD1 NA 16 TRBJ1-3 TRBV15 TGTGCCACCAGCAGAGATTACGACAGGGGGCGGAACACCATATATTTT CATSRDYDRGRNTIYF
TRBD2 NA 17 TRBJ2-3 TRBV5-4 TGTGCCAGCAGCGCGGGACTAGCGGGGGGTAGCACAGATACGCAGTATTTT CASSAGLAGGSTDTQYF
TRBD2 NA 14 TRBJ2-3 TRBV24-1 TGTGCCACCAGAGCGGGGGACGGCACAGATACGCAGTATTTT CATRAGDGTDTQYF
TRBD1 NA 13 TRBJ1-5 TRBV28 TGTGCCATCCACGACAGGGGCAATCAGCCCCAGCATTTT CAIHDRGNQPQHF
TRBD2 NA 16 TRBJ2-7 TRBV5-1 TGCGCCAGCAGCCTAGGGACTAGCGGGGGGTTGAACGAGCAGTACTTC CASSLGTSGGLNEQYF
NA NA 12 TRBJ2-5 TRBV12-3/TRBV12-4 TGTGCCAGCAGTTTAGTACAAGAGACCCAGTACTTC CASSLVQETQYF
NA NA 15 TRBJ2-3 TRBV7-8 TGTGCCAGCAGCTTAGCCGGGATGAGCACAGATACGCAGTATTTT CASSLAGMSTDTQYF
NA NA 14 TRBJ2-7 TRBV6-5 TGTGCCAGCAGTTACATGGACAGGAGGGGCGAGCAGTACTTC CASSYMDRRGEQYF
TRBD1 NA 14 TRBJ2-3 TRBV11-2 TGTGCCAGCAGCTTTACAGGGGGCACAGATACGCAGTATTTT CASSFTGGTDTQYF
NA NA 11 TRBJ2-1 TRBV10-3 TGTGCCATCAGTGATCTCAATGAGCAGTTCTTC CAISDLNEQFF
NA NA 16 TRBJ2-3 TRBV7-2 TGTGCCAGCAGCTTAGCCGGAGCTACCACCCCAGATACGCAGTATTTT CASSLAGATTPDTQYF
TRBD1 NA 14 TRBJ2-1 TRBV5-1 TGCGCCAGCAGCTTGGTGGCAGGGGGCAATGAGCAGTTCTTC CASSLVAGGNEQFF
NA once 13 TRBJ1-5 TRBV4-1 TGCGCCAGCAGCCAAGATCCGGATCAGCCCCAGCATTTT CASSQDPDQPQHF
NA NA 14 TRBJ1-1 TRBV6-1 TGTGCCAGCAGTGACCTCCTTTTTAACACTGAAGCTTTCTTT CASSDLLFNTEAFF
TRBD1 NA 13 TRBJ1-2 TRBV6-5 TGTGCCAGCAGGCCGGGACAGGGAGGTGGCTACACCTTC CASRPGQGGGYTF
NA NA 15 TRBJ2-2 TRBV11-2 TGTGCCAGCAGCAGGACTGGCACGAACACCGGGGAGCTGTTTTTT CASSRTGTNTGELFF
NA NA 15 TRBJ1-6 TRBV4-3 TGCGCCAGCAGCCAAGATCCCGCAGGGTTTGCACCCCTCCACTTT CASSQDPAGFAPLHF
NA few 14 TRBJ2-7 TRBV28 TGTGCCAGCGGTTGGGCGGGCTACTCCTACGAGCAGTACTTC CASGWAGYSYEQYF
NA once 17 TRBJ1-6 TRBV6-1 TGTGCCAGCAGTGAAGAGGCAGGTCTCCCTTATAATTCACCCCTCCACTTT CASSEEAGLPYNSPLHF
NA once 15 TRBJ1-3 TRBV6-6 TGTGCCAGCAGTTACCAAGACAGCGGGGGAAACACCATATATTTT CASSYQDSGGNTIYF
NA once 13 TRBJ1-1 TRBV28 TGTGCCAGCAGGCCCGGGGGGAACACTGAAGCTTTCTTT CASRPGGNTEAFF
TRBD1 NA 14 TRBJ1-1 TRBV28 TGTGCCAGCAGTCCAGGGGGCTTGAACACTGAAGCTTTCTTT CASSPGGLNTEAFF
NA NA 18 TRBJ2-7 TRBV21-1 TGTGCCAGCAGCAAAGAATCGGGGGGACAAGGCAATACCTACGAGCAGTACTTC CASSKESGGQGNTYEQYF
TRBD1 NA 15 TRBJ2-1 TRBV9 TGTGCCAGCAGCGTAGAGGGACAGTCCTACAATGAGCAGTTCTTC CASSVEGQSYNEQFF
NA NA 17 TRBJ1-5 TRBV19 TGTGCCAGTAGTAGGTTAAACAGGGAATCCCTGACCCAGCCCCAGCATTTT CASSRLNRESLTQPQHF